Sequencing of this TCR beta chain was carried out in a study of blood T cell repertoires in COVID-19 (dated by TCRdb to 2020 to 2021). General notes on the study: Samples from collaborators originated in the United States, Italy and Spain and spanned both the acute and convalescent phases of COVID-19. The prospective study material was composed of cDNA or gDNA derived from T cells, B-cell-depleted T cells, or PBMCs. Subjects who had been exposed to COVID-19, were actively infected with it, or had recovered from it provided the deeply sampled blood TCRbeta repertoires that made up the dataset. A freely available public database, intended as a resource for researchers studying the immune response to SARS-CoV-2, is where the repertoires were released. Samples came from the ongoing ImmuneRACE study (first 160 participants) plus 1,254 subjects from 6 global collaborators. Sample metadata almost always included a de-identified subject ID, COVID-19 status, age in years and sex. Where available, HLA class I and class II types were obtained from metadata supplied by the sample provider rather than from assay-based typing. The research as a whole found: Clinical and demographic metadata were provided uncurated, with the amount varying by source and participant.

Each collaborating institution followed its own protocols to collect whole blood in K2EDTA tubes. Collaborator samples were shipped for TCRbeta analysis as frozen whole blood, isolated PBMCs, or DNA extracted from either sample type. The immunoSEQ Assay, a bias-controlled multiplex PCR, was used to amplify TCRbeta CDR3 regions from genomic DNA. The authors processed their data as follows. Within the assay, amplification of reference gene primers was used to estimate how many nucleated cells each sample contained. To quantify the absolute abundance of each unique TCRbeta CDR3 rearrangement, sequence reads were collapsed and filtered. For each sample, productive Simpson clonality was calculated as the square root of Simpson's diversity index over productive rearrangements. Drawn from immuneACCESS, this table holds only the in-frame rearrangements with V and J called that TCRdb kept. Clones are partly lost; checked studies trace under half to an unresolved V gene and leave the rest unexplained. V and J calls and clone size are copied from that table; D and trimming were computed from the DNA. In this sample the table shows around 70,000 clones, about 86% of which occur a single time. Approximately 4.1% of the sample lies in the top ten.

Comment on this clone: Its antigen has not been determined. Qualities for individual bases were not recorded, and no much larger clone is one base off.

The receptor comes from a man in his fifties or sixties with acute or convalescent COVID-19. Material for sequencing was peripheral blood.

The CDR3 here reads CASRRGVEQYF. The nucleotides read TGTGCCAGCAGGCGGGGGGTCGAGCAGTACTTC. This chain is built from TRBV27 and TRBJ2-7; TRBD2 fits 8 bases in the junction. CDR1 and CDR2 are drawn from the germline V gene (reference sequence): MNHEY, SMNVEV. At the junction V is shortened by 6 bases and J by 6 bases; bases outside the gene matches: 1. The CDR3 runs 11 residues from the cysteine to the phenylalanine. Only the CDR3 part of the read is kept: 33 bases, read in frame from the first base.